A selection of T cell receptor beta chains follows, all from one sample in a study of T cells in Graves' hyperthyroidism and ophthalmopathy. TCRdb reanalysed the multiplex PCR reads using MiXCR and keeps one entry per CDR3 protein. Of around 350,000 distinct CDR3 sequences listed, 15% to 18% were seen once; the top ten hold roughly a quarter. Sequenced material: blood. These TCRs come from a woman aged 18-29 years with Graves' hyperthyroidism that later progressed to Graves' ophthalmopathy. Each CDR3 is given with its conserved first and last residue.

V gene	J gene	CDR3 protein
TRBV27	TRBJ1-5	CASQAREIGGNQPQHF
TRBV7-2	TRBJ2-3	CASSASRVGLDTQYF
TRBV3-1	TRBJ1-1	CASSQGRGKITEAFF
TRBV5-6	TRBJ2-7	CASSQGRGRTGEQYF
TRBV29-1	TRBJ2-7	CSVEDYTGTSYEQYF
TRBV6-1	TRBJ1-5	CASSTRGGNSNQPQHF
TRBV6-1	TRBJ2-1	CASSERDTPYNEQFF
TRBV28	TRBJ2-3	CASSSAGGPTDTQYF
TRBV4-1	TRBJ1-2	CASSQSRTYYGYTF
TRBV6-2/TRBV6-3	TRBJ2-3	CASSYAEKDTQYF
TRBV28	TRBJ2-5	CASTTGGTETQYF
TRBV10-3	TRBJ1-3	CAISERVAGNTIYF
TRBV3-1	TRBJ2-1	CASSEGLAGPNEQFF
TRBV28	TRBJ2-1	CASSFPNRGSYNEQFF
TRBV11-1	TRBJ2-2	CASSQTVNTGELFF
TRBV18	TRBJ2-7	CASSPVATSYEQYF
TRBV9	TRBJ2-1	CASSVEDRSTGGYNEQFF
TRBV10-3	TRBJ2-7	CAISESLAGGPYEQYF
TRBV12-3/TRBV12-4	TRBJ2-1	CASSQNRKNSYNEQFF
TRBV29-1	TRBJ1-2	CSVESGFYGYTF
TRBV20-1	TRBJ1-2	CSARVPGIYGYTF
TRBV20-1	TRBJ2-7	CSANIAGHPPEQYF
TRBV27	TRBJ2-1	CASRPGLANNEQFF
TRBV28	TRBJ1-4	CASRIWGEKLFF
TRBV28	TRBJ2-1	CASSSPVAGGRNEQFF
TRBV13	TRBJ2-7	CASSPRDRGPYEQYF
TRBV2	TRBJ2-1	CASSARTSGKREQFF
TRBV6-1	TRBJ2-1	CASSHGPRNEQFF
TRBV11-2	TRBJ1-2	CASSPSSTEYGYTF
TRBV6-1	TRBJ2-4	CASSRDRAKNIQYF
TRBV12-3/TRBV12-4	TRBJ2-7	CASSGTGTLYEQYF
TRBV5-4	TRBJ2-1	CASSLGGRTTNEQFF
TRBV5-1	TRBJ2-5	CASRGGELETQYF
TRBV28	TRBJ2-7	CASGWTSGVYEQYF
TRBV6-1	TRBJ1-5	CASSHGQGGVNQPQHF
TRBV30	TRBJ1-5	CAWSPAGGDQPQHF
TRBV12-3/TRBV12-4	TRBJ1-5	CASQPEGGGQPQHF
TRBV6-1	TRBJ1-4	CASSPERREKLFF
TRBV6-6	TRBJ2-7	CASSYSGRAHYEQYF
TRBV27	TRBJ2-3	CASSLRPYTDTQYF
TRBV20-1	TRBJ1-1	CSARFSRDSEAFF
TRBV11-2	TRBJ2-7	CASSLVGRPGEQYF
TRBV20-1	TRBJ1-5	CSALPGGRNQPQHF
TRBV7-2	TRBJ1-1	CASSPEPGHNTEAFF
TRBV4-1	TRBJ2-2	CASRRGTGVVPTGELFF
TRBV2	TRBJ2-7	CASSAGGPLSYEQYF
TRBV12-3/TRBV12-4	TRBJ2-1	CASSSLAVTSDSYNEQFF
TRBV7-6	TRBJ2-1	CASSFFRGELASGRGPNEQFF
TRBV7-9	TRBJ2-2	CASSLTSGRALGELFF
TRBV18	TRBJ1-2	CASSPRTDGYTF
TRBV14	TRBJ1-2	CASSHGSSYGYTF
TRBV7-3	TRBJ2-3	CASSLHAGQDTQYF
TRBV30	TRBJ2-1	CAWSRTGGGDEQFF
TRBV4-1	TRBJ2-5	CASSQDRGQQETQYF
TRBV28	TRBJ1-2	CASRQGVYGYTF
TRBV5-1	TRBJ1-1	CASSLRDLNTEAFF
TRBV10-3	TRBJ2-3	CAISTRLAGSTDTQYF
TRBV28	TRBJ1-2	CASSLGALLIYGYTF
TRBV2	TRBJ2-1	CASSGTGDNEQFF